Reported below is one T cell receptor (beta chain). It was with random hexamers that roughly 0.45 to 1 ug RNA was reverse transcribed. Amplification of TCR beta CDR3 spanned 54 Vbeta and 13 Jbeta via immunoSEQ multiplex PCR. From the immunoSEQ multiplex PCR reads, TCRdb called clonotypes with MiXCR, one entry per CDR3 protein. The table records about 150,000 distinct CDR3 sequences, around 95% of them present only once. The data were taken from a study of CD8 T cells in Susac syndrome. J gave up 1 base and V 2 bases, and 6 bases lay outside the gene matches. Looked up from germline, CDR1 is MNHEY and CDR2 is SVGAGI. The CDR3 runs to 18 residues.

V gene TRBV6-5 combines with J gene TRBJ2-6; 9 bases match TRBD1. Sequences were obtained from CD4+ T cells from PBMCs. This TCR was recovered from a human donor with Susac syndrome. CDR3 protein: CASSYGTGRLSGANVLTF. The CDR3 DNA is TGTGCCAGCAGTTACGGGACAGGGCGTCTGTCTGGGGCCAACGTCCTGACTTTC.